A single sample gave rise to the 20 T cell receptor beta chains below, sequenced in a study of blood T cells in healthy people across ages. The second PCR ran 7 to 11 cycles with a sample-barcoded 5' primer and J-beta primers. TCRdb itself ran the 5' RACE reads through MiXCR, one entry per CDR3 protein. The repertoire holds approximately 290,000 distinct CDR3 sequences, with roughly 26% as singletons. The sample consisted of blood. These receptors were collected from a woman between 70 and 85 years old in good health.

V and J are TRBV20-1 and TRBJ1-6; 9 bases line up with TRBD1. CDR1 is DFQATT and CDR2 is SNEGSKA in the germline V gene (reference sequence). CDR3 length equals 17 residues. V was pared by 1 base and J by 0 bases, with 4 bases of the junction left unmatched. CDR3 coding DNA: TGCAGTGCTAGAGGAGGGACAGGGAGCTCCTATAATTCACCCCTCCACTTT. This gives the protein CSARGGTGSSYNSPLHF.

The chain couples TRBV20-1 to TRBJ1-5; D gene uncertain. In germline, CDR1 is DFQATT, CDR2 SNEGSKA (reference sequence). The CDR3 contains 15 residues. With 0 bases removed from V and 5 bases from J, the gap between germline ends came to 14 bases. The CDR3 region is CSARDRSILHQPQHF. DNA for the CDR3: TGCAGTGCTAGAGACCGGTCAATCCTTCATCAGCCCCAGCATTTT.

This clonotype has only a few counts. V usage is TRBV20-1 and J usage is TRBJ1-1; D perhaps matches TRBD1 (6 bases). The CDR3 contains 16 residues. CDR1 is DFQATT, CDR2 SNEGSKA, per germline (reference sequence). V was clipped by 4 bases and J by 0 bases, with 18 bases between them. The chain's CDR3 is CSATPPGQSLNTEAFF. The DNA for the CDR3 is TGCAGTGCTACGCCACCGGGACAATCCCTGAACACTGAAGCTTTCTTT.

This clonotype was observed a few times. The V and J genes are TRBV3-1 and TRBJ2-3, with D perhaps assigned TRBD1 or TRBD2 (6 bases each). The length of the CDR3 is 17 residues. Germline CDR1 and CDR2: LGHDT and YNNKEL (reference sequence). V shed 0 bases and J shed 4 bases, with 17 bases lying between them. The CDR3 reads CASSQEGGRLVPDTQYF. Here the CDR3 DNA reads TGTGCCAGCAGCCAAGAAGGGGGGAGACTCGTTCCAGATACGCAGTATTTT.

The J gene is TRBJ1-4, the V gene TRBV18; 8 nucleotides line up with TRBD1. The CDR3 is 14 residues long. The germline gives CDR1 KGHSH, CDR2 LQKENI. Trimming cost V 6 bases and J 7 bases; bases outside gene matches: 7. CDR3 nucleotide sequence: TGTGCCAGCTCGAGAGGACAGGGAGGTGAAAAACTGTTTTTT. Encoded protein: CASSRGQGGEKLFF. Full variable domain (remainder filled in from reference TRBV18 and TRBJ1-4): NAGVMQNPRHLVRRRGQEARLRCSPMKGHSHVYWYRQLPEEGLKFMVYLQKENIIDESGMPKERFSAEFPKEGPSILRIQQVVRGDSAAYFCASSRGQGGEKLFFGSGTQLSVL.

This clonotype was detected a few times. This chain links TRBV6-2 or TRBV6-3 with TRBJ1-1; D gene uncertain. V lost 0 bases to trimming and J lost 3 bases, with 5 bases between them. CDR1 and CDR2 from the germline V gene are MNHEY and SVGEGT. The CDR3 totals 13 residues. The CDR3 coding sequence is TGTGCCAGCAGTTACTCAGGGTACACTGAAGCTTTCTTT. Residues: CASSYSGYTEAFF.

This clonotype was observed a few times. This chain links TRBV5-1 with TRBJ2-3, with D possibly being TRBD2 (6 bases). The length of the CDR3 is 16 residues. Trimming left V 4 bases short and J 3 bases short, with 18 bases between. Germline V gene lookup returns CDR1 SGHRS and CDR2 YFSETQ. The CDR3 nucleotides are TGCGCCAGCAGCCCCCTCGACGGGAGAGGTACAGATACGCAGTATTTT. Translated: CASSPLDGRGTDTQYF. Full variable domain (rest looked up from reference TRBV5-1 and TRBJ2-3): KAGVTQTPRYLIKTRGQQVTLSCSPISGHRSVSWYQQTPGQGLQFLFEYFSETQRNKGNFPGRFSGRQFSNSRSEMNVSTLELGDSALYLCASSPLDGRGTDTQYFGPGTRLTVL.

This rearrangement joins TRBV5-4 to TRBJ1-2, with D possibly matching TRBD1 (6 bases). The CDR3 contains 13 residues. The ends were cut back, 3 bases at V and 4 bases at J, with 10 bases in the middle. Looked up from germline, CDR1 is SGHNT and CDR2 is YYREEE (reference sequence). The CDR3 is CASSSRGGYGYTF. The CDR3 region has the DNA TGTGCCAGCAGCTCCAGGGGAGGCTATGGCTACACCTTC.

This clonotype was detected only a few times. CDR3: CASKRQGSPSYEQYF. The CDR3 bases are TGTGCCAGCAAAAGACAGGGGTCACCCTCCTACGAGCAGTACTTC. The V gene is TRBV6-5, the J gene TRBJ2-7; 8 positions agree with TRBD1. V lost 7 bases and J lost 0; bases outside the gene matches: 8. The CDR3 runs 15 residues. From germline, CDR1 is MNHEY and CDR2 SVGAGI.

V and J are TRBV12-3 or TRBV12-4 and TRBJ2-3; D uncertain. This CDR3 has 12 residues. The germline V and J ends were trimmed by 3 bases and 4 bases, with 5 bases remaining between them. The CDR3 sequence: CASSFTADTQYF. CDR3 nucleotides: TGTGCCAGCAGTTTCACCGCAGATACGCAGTATTTT.

The rearrangement joins TRBV18 to TRBJ2-3; either TRBD1 or TRBD2 may supply D (5 bases each). There are 16 residues in the CDR3. V lost 0 bases and J 8 bases, leaving 18 bases between the germline ends. CDR1 KGHSH and CDR2 LQKENI come from the germline V gene. The CDR3 sequence: CASSPPPGTPQGTQYF. The CDR3 DNA reads TGTGCCAGCTCACCACCGCCTGGGACCCCTCAGGGTACGCAGTATTTT.

This clonotype was observed a few times. The V and J genes are TRBV2 and TRBJ1-4, with TRBD1 as a possible D gene (6 bases). Germline V gene lookup returns CDR1 SNHLY and CDR2 FYNNEI. Deletions cut 5 bases from V and 5 bases from J, with 12 bases between. The CDR3 extends over 14 amino acids. The CDR3 sequence: CASSSQGINEKLFF. Written as DNA, the CDR3 is TGTGCCAGCAGTTCTCAGGGGATAAATGAAAAACTGTTTTTT. The variable domain in full, completed from reference TRBV2 and TRBJ1-4, reads EPEVTQTPSHQVTQMGQEVILRCVPISNHLYFYWYRQILGQKVEFLVSFYNNEISEKSEIFDDQFSVERPDGSNFTLKIRSTKLEDSAMYFCASSSQGINEKLFFGSGTQLSVL.

The J gene is TRBJ2-1, the V gene TRBV6-6; no clear D. This CDR3 spans 12 amino acids. Germline V lookup: CDR1 MNHNY, CDR2 SVGAGI (reference sequence). The V end was cut by 3 bases, the J end by 7 bases, with 7 bases between. This chain's CDR3 is CASSYGINEQFF. CDR3 nucleotide sequence: TGTGCCAGCAGTTATGGGATTAATGAGCAGTTCTTC.

A few counts support this clonotype. This rearrangement joins TRBV20-1 to TRBJ1-1; D may be TRBD1 (5 bases). Germline-derived CDR1 and CDR2 are DFQATT and SNEGSKA (reference sequence). V lost 6 bases to trimming and J lost 1 base, with 9 bases between them. The CDR3 is 12 residues long. The CDR3 loop is CSATDKNTEAFF. The CDR3 DNA follows: TGCAGTGCGACGGACAAGAACACTGAAGCTTTCTTT.

The chain employs TRBV28 and TRBJ1-4; D may be TRBD1 (5 bases). The CDR3 sequence is 15 residues long. Trimming took off 3 bases at V and 4 bases at J, with 12 bases between the two ends. Germline V gene sequence: CDR1 MDHEN, CDR2 SYDVKM. This chain's CDR3 is CASSFPGRINEKLFF. Written as DNA, the CDR3 is TGTGCCAGCAGTTTTCCGGGACGGATTAATGAAAAACTGTTTTTT.

V and J are TRBV7-8 and TRBJ1-3; 10 bases line up with TRBD1. The germline CDR1 and CDR2 sequences are SGHVS and FQNEAQ. V lost 1 base, J lost 7 bases, and 4 bases stayed unmatched. The CDR3 runs to 15 residues. Here the CDR3 reads CASSLGGQGVNTIYF. The CDR3 coding sequence is TGTGCCAGCAGCTTAGGCGGACAGGGGGTGAACACCATATATTTT. Looking up the rest from reference TRBV7-8 and TRBJ1-3 gives the full variable domain: GAGVSQSPRYKVAKRGQDVALRCDPISGHVSLFWYQQALGQGPEFLTYFQNEAQLDKSGLPSDRFFAERPEGSVSTLKIQRTQQEDSAVYLCASSLGGQGVNTIYFGEGSWLTVV.

This rearrangement joins TRBV18 to TRBJ1-6; D call uncertain. Germline V gene sequence: CDR1 KGHSH, CDR2 LQKENI. CDR3 length equals 15 residues. V was shortened by 5 bases and J by 5 bases, with 13 bases between the two germline ends. CDR3 sequence: CASSRLDPDNSPLHF. The CDR3 region has the DNA TGTGCCAGCTCAAGGCTGGATCCAGATAATTCACCCCTCCACTTT.

The CDR3 nucleotides are TGCAGTGCTAGTCCCGGGGGCCTTATGAACGAGCAGTACTTC. Translation gives CSASPGGLMNEQYF. The rearrangement joins TRBV20-1 to TRBJ2-7; D may match TRBD1 or TRBD2 (6 bases each). Trimming took off 3 bases at V and 5 bases at J, with 17 bases between the two ends. This CDR3 has 14 amino acids. Per the germline V gene, CDR1 is DFQATT and CDR2 is SNEGSKA (reference sequence).

This clonotype turned up a few times. V and J are TRBV10-3 and TRBJ1-1; D unclear. Trimming cost V 4 bases and J 3 bases, with 12 bases left between them. Germline V gives CDR1 ENHRY, CDR2 SYGVKD. The CDR3 sequence is 14 residues long. The DNA for the CDR3 is TGTGCCATCAGTGTCCGGGATAAGGACACTGAAGCTTTCTTT. Encoded protein: CAISVRDKDTEAFF.

This clonotype was found a few times. One junction end does not reproduce the germline sequence, and a read error may be involved. V usage is TRBV7-9 and J usage is TRBJ2-5; D is undetermined. The length of the CDR3 is 13 residues. Per the germline V gene, CDR1 is SEHNR and CDR2 is FQNEAQ (reference sequence). As DNA, the CDR3 is TGTGCCAGCAGCTCTCTACTGAGGACCCCCCCGTTCTTC. The encoded protein is CASSSLLRTPPFF.